This entry lists 18 T cell receptor beta chains sequenced from one sample in a study of T cells after yellow fever vaccination. TCRdb recomputed calls from the 5' RACE reads with MiXCR, one row per CDR3 protein. The table records around 320,000 distinct CDR3 sequences, roughly 4.3% of them present only once. The source material was PBMCs, sampled 15 days after the yellow fever booster vaccination. These receptors came from a young man who received the YFV17D yellow fever vaccine.

The V and J genes are TRBV5-4 and TRBJ2-3; 7 nucleotides match TRBD1. Trimming cost V 4 bases and J 4 bases; bases outside gene matches: 6. CDR1 SGHNT and CDR2 YYREEE come from the germline V gene (reference sequence). This CDR3 has 14 residues. The CDR3 nucleotides are TGTGCCAGCAGCCGTAAGGGGGCGGCAGATACGCAGTATTTT. As protein: CASSRKGAADTQYF.

V gene TRBV20-1 combines with J gene TRBJ1-5; 11 bases agree with TRBD1. From germline, CDR1 is DFQATT and CDR2 SNEGSKA (reference sequence). The CDR3 runs 14 residues. Trimming cost V 5 bases and J 5 bases; bases outside gene matches: 5. CDR3 in DNA: TGCAGTGCTCGGACAGGGGGCGGTCATCAGCCCCAGCATTTT. Translation gives CSARTGGGHQPQHF.

This clonotype was counted a few times. This chain joins TRBV10-3 and TRBJ1-2; D unclear. This CDR3 spans 13 amino acids. Trimming pared 1 base from V and 4 bases from J, leaving 7 bases between. Germline CDR1 is ENHRY and CDR2 is SYGVKD. The CDR3 reads CAISEYQAYGYTF. CDR3 bases: TGTGCCATCAGTGAGTACCAGGCCTATGGCTACACCTTC.

The genes are TRBV30 and TRBJ2-7; TRBD2 agrees at 11 bases. The ends lost 1 base at V and 6 bases at J; junction bases unmatched: 8. CDR3 length: 15 residues. Germline V gene data show CDR1 as GTSNPN and CDR2 as SVGIG (reference sequence). The CDR3 sequence is CAWSGSGGGLSEQYF. In DNA form, the CDR3 reads TGTGCCTGGAGTGGTAGCGGGGGGGGTCTGAGCGAGCAGTACTTC.

This chain joins TRBV6-5 and TRBJ1-2; D ambiguous. Germline values: CDR1 MNHEY, CDR2 SVGAGI. V was shortened by 6 bases and J by 1 base, with 12 bases between the two germline ends. The CDR3 has 14 amino acids. This chain's CDR3 is CASSRADLNYGYTF. CDR3 in DNA: TGTGCCAGCAGCCGAGCTGACCTTAACTATGGCTACACCTTC.

The chain uses TRBV5-6 and TRBJ1-5; no definite D call. V dropped 4 bases and J dropped 9 bases, with 17 bases sitting between them. Germline-derived CDR1 and CDR2 are SGHDT and YYEEEE. CDR3 length equals 14 residues. The CDR3 nucleotides are TGTGCCAGCAGCCATGGACCATTCACCGCGCCCCAGCATTTT. This gives the protein CASSHGPFTAPQHF.

The gene calls are TRBV7-2 and TRBJ1-5; possibly TRBD1 for D (5 bases). Germline V gives CDR1 SGHTA, CDR2 FQGNSA. CDR3 length: 14 amino acids. Between the trimmed V and J ends, which lost 5 bases and 4 bases, there was a span of 12 bases. The CDR3 nucleotides read TGTGCCAGCAGCCAGGGACGGATAAATCAGCCCCAGCATTTT. Translation gives CASSQGRINQPQHF.

This clonotype was seen a few times. This chain connects TRBV12-3 or TRBV12-4 to TRBJ2-2; possible D gene TRBD1, 5 bases. The CDR3 extends over 16 amino acids. Trimming stripped 6 bases from V and 0 bases from J, with 14 bases between. CDR3 in DNA: TGTGCCAGCAGGGCCCCCGAGACAGCGAACACCGGGGAGCTGTTTTTT. Translated, it gives CASRAPETANTGELFF.

This clonotype has only a few counts. The V call is TRBV25-1, the J call TRBJ2-1; D uncertain. Germline values: CDR1 MGHDK, CDR2 SYGVNS. This CDR3 region has 14 residues. V dropped 1 base and J dropped 0 bases, with 4 bases sitting between them. The CDR3 DNA sequence: TGTGCCAGCAGTGAATTTGTCTCCTACAATGAGCAGTTCTTC. Translation: CASSEFVSYNEQFF.

This clonotype was recorded at least ten times. The chain recombines TRBV7-2 with TRBJ1-5; 7 nucleotides line up with TRBD1. CDR3 length: 16 residues. Germline V gene data show CDR1 as SGHTA and CDR2 as FQGNSA. Trimming took 7 bases from V and 3 from J; bases not matched to a gene: 12. The CDR3 coding sequence is TGTGCCAGCACCGACGGGACAGTTAATGTCAATCAGCCCCAGCATTTT. Its protein is CASTDGTVNVNQPQHF. Based on the CDR3 plus reference TRBV7-2 and TRBJ1-5, the full variable domain is GAGVSQSPSNKVTEKGKDVELRCDPISGHTALYWYRQSLGQGLEFLIYFQGNSAPDKSGLPSDRFSAERTGGSVSTLTIQRTQQEDSAVYLCASTDGTVNVNQPQHFGDGTRLSIL.

This clonotype came up many times. The chain uses TRBV4-3 and TRBJ2-3; D gene ambiguous. CDR1 is LGHNA and CDR2 is YSLEER in the germline V gene. This CDR3 has 16 residues. V lost 0 bases to trimming and J lost 0 bases, with 10 bases between them. Here the CDR3 DNA reads TGCGCCAGCAGCCAAGAACCTGGACGTAGCACAGATACGCAGTATTTT. Translation: CASSQEPGRSTDTQYF.

This clonotype was seen a few times. The chain employs TRBV7-6 and TRBJ2-1; perhaps TRBD2 as D (5 bases). The CDR3 covers 20 residues. Trimming left V 5 bases short and J 2 bases short, with 28 bases between. CDR1 is SGHVS, CDR2 FNYEAQ, per germline. The CDR3 DNA reads as TGTGCCAGCAGCCTTCGTTTGAATAGCGAGGGTGGTGGCCCCTACAATGAGCAGTTCTTC. Its protein product is CASSLRLNSEGGGPYNEQFF.

This clonotype was counted many times. The chain couples TRBV4-3 to TRBJ2-2; D possibly uses TRBD1 or TRBD2 (5 bases each). V shed 0 bases and J shed 2 bases, with 7 bases lying between them. The CDR3 has 15 amino acids. Germline CDR1 and CDR2: LGHNA and YSLEER. The CDR3 DNA reads TGCGCCAGCAGCCAAGACGGGACCAACACCGGGGAGCTGTTTTTT. Translated: CASSQDGTNTGELFF.

This clonotype has a count of ten or more. The CDR3 here is CASSLEGQGIWNEQFF. The DNA for the CDR3 is TGCGCCAGCAGCTTGGAGGGACAGGGGATTTGGAATGAGCAGTTCTTC. The rearrangement uses TRBV5-1 and TRBJ2-1, with 10 nucleotides matching TRBD1. CDR3 length: 16 residues. Germline CDR1 SGHRS, CDR2 YFSETQ. Losses at the gene ends were 0 bases for V and 7 bases for J; bases not matched to a gene: 7.

The sample holds a few counts of this clonotype. V is TRBV6-2 or TRBV6-3 and J is TRBJ2-1; 12 bases fit TRBD2. The V and J ends lost 2 bases and 7 bases, in that order; junction bases with no gene match: 3. This CDR3 is built from 15 residues. The germline gives CDR1 MNHEY, CDR2 SVGEGT. CDR3 loop: CASSYASGGANEQFF. CDR3 DNA sequence: TGTGCCAGCAGTTACGCTAGCGGGGGGGCGAATGAGCAGTTCTTC.

The sample holds many counts of this clonotype. The chain employs TRBV7-9 and TRBJ2-2; D may be TRBD1 (6 bases). In germline, CDR1 is SEHNR, CDR2 FQNEAQ (reference sequence). The CDR3 covers 15 residues. Trimming took 3 bases from V and 4 from J, leaving 12 bases between them. The CDR3 reads CASSFRQASTGELFF. In nucleotides, the CDR3 is TGTGCCAGCAGCTTTAGACAGGCCTCCACCGGGGAGCTGTTTTTT.

This clonotype was detected many times. The chain carries TRBV12-3 or TRBV12-4 and TRBJ1-5, with TRBD1 identical over 8 bases. The V gene end was trimmed by 3 bases and the J gene end by 4 bases; junction bases not matched to a gene: 5. The CDR3 runs 15 residues. The CDR3 is CASSFEGQGNQPQHF. The DNA for the CDR3 is TGTGCCAGCAGTTTTGAAGGACAGGGAAATCAGCCCCAGCATTTT.

This clonotype occurred many times. The V and J genes are TRBV15 and TRBJ2-3; 8 nucleotides align to TRBD2. The J segment lost 1 base and the V segment lost 4 bases, leaving 4 bases of the junction unmatched. Germline CDR1 and CDR2: LNHNV and YYDKDF (reference sequence). CDR3 size: 15 residues. CDR3 amino acids: CATSTQAGGTDTQYF. The CDR3, as DNA: TGTGCCACCAGCACCCAAGCGGGAGGCACAGATACGCAGTATTTT. The variable domain in full, with the rest retrieved from reference TRBV15 and TRBJ2-3, is DAMVIQNPRYQVTQFGKPVTLSCSQTLNHNVMYWYQQKSSQAPKLLFHYYDKDFNNEADTPDNFQSRRPNTSFCFLDIRSPGLGDTAMYLCATSTQAGGTDTQYFGPGTRLTVL.